The 4 T cell receptor beta chains given below trace back to one sample, sequenced in a study of T cell responses to AZD1222 COVID-19 vaccine. Profiling relied on immunoSEQ multiplex PCR, and the TCRdb table lists in-frame clones only, not all of them. The sample contains fewer than 200,000 clones, around 90% of which appear only once. The sample was peripheral blood, taken on day 0 of MenACWY control vaccination. These receptors were collected from an adult in good health.

V gene TRBV6-5 combines with J gene TRBJ1-3; TRBD1 agrees at 7 bases. CDR3 length equals 14 residues. Germline CDR1 MNHEY, CDR2 SVGAGI. The J segment lost 4 bases and the V segment lost 5 bases, leaving 5 bases of the junction unmatched. In DNA, the CDR3 is TGTGCCAGCAGTATCAGGGGGTCCGGAAACACCATATATTTT. The encoded protein is CASSIRGSGNTIYF.

The rearrangement uses TRBV18 and TRBJ1-5; TRBD1 matches at 7 bases. This CDR3 spans 16 amino acids. Germline V gives CDR1 KGHSH, CDR2 LQKENI. The trim removed 3 bases at V and 6 bases at J, leaving 11 bases unmatched. CDR3 bases: TGTGCCAGCTCACCGGACTCGACAGGGTCGGGTCAGCCCCAGCATTTT. Translation gives CASSPDSTGSGQPQHF.

The chain carries TRBV7-8 and TRBJ1-4; possibly TRBD1 for D (6 bases). V dropped 5 bases and J dropped 8 bases, with 9 bases sitting between them. CDR1 and CDR2 (germline): SGHVS, FQNEAQ. This CDR3 spans 12 amino acids. The CDR3 reads CASSLRGEKLFF. CDR3 coding DNA: TGTGCCAGCAGCCTAAGGGGGGAAAAACTGTTTTTT.

Only one count was recorded for this clone. The chain is built from TRBV11-3 and TRBJ1-3; TRBD1 might be the D (5 bases). Germline-derived CDR1 and CDR2 are SGHNT and YENEEA. Trimming took off 4 bases at V and 5 bases at J, with 6 bases between the two ends. The CDR3 sequence is 12 residues long. The chain's CDR3 is CASSSDRNTIYF. As DNA, the CDR3 is TGTGCCAGCAGCTCGGACAGAAACACCATATATTTT.